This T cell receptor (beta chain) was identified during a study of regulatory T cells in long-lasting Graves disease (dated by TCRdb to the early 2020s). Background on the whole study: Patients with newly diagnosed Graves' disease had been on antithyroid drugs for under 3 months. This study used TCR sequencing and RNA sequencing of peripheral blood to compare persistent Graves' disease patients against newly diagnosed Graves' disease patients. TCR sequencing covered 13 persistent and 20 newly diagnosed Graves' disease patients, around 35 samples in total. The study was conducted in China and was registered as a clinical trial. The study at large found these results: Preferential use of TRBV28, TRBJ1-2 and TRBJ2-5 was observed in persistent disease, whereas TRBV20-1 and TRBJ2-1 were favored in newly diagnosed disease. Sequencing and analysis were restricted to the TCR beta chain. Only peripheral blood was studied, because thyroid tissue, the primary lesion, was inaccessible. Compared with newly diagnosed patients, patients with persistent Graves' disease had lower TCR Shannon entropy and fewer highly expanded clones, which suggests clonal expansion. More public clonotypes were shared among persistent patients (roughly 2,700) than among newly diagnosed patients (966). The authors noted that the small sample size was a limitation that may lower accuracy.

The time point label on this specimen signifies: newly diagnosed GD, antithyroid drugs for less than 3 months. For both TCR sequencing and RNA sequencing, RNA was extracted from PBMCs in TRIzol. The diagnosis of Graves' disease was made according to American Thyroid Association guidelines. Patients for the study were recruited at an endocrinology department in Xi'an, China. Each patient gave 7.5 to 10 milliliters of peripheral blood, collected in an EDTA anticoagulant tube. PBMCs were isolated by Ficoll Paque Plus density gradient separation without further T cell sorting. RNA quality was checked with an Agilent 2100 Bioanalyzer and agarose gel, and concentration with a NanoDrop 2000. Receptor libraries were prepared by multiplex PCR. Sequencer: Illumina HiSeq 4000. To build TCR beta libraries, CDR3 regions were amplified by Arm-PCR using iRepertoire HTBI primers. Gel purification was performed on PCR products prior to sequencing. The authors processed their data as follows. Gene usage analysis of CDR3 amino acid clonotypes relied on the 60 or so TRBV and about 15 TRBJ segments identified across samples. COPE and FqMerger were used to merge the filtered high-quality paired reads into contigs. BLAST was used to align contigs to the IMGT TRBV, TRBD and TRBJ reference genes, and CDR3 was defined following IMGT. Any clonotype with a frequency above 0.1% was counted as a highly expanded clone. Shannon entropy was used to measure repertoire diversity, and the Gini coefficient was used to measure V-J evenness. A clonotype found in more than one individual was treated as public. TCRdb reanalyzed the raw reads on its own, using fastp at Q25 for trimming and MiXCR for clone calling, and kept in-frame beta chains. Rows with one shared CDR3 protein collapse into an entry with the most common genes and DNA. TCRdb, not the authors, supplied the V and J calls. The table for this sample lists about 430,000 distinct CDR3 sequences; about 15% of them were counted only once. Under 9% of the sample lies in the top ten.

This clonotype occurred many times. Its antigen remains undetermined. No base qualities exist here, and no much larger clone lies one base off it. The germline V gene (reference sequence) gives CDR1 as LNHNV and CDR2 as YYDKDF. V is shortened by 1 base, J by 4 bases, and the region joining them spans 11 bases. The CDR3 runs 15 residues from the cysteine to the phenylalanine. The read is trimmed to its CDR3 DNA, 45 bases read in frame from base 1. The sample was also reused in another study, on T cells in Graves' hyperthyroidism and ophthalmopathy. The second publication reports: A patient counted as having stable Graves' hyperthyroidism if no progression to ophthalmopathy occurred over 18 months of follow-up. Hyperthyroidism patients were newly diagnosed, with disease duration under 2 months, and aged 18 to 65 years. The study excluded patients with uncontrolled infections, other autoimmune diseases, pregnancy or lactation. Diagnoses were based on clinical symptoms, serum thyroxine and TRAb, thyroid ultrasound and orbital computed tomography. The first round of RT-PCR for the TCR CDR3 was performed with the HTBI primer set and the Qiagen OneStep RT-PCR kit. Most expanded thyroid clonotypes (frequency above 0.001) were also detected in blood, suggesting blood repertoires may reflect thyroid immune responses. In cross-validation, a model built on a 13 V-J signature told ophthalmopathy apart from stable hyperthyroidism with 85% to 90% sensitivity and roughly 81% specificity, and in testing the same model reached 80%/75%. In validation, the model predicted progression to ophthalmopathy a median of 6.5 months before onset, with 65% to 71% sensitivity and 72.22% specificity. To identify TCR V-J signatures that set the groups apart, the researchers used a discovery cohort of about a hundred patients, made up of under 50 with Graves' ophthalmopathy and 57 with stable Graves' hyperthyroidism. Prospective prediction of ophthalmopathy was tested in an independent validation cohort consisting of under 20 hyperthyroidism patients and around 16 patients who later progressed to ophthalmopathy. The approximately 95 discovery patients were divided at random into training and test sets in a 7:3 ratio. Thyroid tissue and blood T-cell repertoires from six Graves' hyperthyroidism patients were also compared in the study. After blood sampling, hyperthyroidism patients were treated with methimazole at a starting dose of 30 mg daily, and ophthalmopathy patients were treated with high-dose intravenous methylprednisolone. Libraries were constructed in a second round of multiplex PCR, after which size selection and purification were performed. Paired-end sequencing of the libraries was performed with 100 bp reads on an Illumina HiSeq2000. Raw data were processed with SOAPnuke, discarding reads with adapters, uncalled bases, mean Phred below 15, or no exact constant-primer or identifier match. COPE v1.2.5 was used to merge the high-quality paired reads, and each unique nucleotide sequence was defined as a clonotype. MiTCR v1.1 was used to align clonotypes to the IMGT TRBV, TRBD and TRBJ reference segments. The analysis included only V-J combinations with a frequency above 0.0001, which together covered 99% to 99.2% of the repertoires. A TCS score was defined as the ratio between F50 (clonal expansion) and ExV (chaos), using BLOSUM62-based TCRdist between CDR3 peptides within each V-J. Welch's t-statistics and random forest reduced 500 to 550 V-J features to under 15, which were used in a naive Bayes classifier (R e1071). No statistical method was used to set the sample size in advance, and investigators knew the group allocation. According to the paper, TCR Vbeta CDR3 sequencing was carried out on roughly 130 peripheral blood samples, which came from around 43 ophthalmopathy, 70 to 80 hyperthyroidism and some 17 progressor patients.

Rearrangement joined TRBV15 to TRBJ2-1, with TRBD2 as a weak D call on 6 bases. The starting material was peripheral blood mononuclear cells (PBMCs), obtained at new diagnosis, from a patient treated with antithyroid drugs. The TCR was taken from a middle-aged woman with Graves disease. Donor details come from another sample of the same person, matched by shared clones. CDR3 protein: CATSRGTGGYNEQFF. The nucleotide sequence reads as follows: TGTGCCACCAGCAGAGGTACCGGGGGTTACAATGAGCAGTTCTTC.